The rows below give T cell receptor beta chains drawn from one sample of a study of T-cell memory formation after mild COVID-19. TCRdb recomputed calls from the 5' RACE reads with MiXCR, one row per CDR3 protein. The sample shows approximately 150,000 distinct CDR3 sequences, about 14% of them seen only once. The sample taken for sequencing was PBMCs or a T cell subset sorted from them (not recorded which). These receptors were collected from an adult woman who had mild COVID-19 (a few samples of this study predate the infection). Cell type and time point are not known. Each CDR3 is given with its conserved first and last residue. A D gene is named only where the DNA matches it firmly. Expanded clones get a size class; other rows say once, few or many, or leave the size out.

v_call,d_call,j_call,clone_size,cdr3_nt,cdr3_aa
TRBV5-1,-,TRBJ2-7,many,TGCGCCAGCAGCTCTTCATATCCAGGGGTTTCCTACGAGCAGTACTTC,CASSSSYPGVSYEQYF
TRBV12-3/TRBV12-4,-,TRBJ1-2,few,TGTGCCAGCAGCCCGGGAGACTATGGCTACACCTTC,CASSPGDYGYTF
TRBV7-9,-,TRBJ1-1,-,TGTGCCAGCAGGCGACACGGGAACACTGAAGCTTTCTTT,CASRRHGNTEAFF
TRBV6-5,TRBD1,TRBJ2-5,few,TGTGCCAGCAGTTACGCCGGGACAGGGAAAGAGACCCAGTACTTC,CASSYAGTGKETQYF
TRBV4-1,TRBD1,TRBJ2-7,once,TGCGCCAGCAGCCAATTCGACAGGGTAACCTACGAGCAGTACTTC,CASSQFDRVTYEQYF
TRBV9,TRBD2,TRBJ2-3,many,TGTGCCAGCAGCGCAGCTAGCGGGGGGTTCACAGATACGCAGTATTTT,CASSAASGGFTDTQYF
TRBV25-1,-,TRBJ1-2,few,TGTGCCAGCAGCCCCCAGGACAGCCGGAGGGGCTACACCTTC,CASSPQDSRRGYTF
TRBV9,-,TRBJ2-7,few,TGTGCCAGCAGCGGAGGGGGTTCCTCCTACGAGCAGTACTTC,CASSGGGSSYEQYF
TRBV5-1,-,TRBJ2-7,-,TGCGCCAGCAGCGATCCCGGGTCTACCTACGAGCAGTACTTC,CASSDPGSTYEQYF
TRBV20-1,TRBD2,TRBJ2-7,-,TGCAGTGCTAGAGTTCGACGTGCGGGAGCAGGTAACGAGCAGTACTTC,CSARVRRAGAGNEQYF
TRBV30,-,TRBJ1-6,few,TGTGCCTGGACCCCGGGGGGATCAGCTGCACCCCTCCACTTT,CAWTPGGSAAPLHF
TRBV7-3,TRBD1,TRBJ2-1,few,TGTGCCAGCAGCACGACAGGGGATGAGCAGTTCTTC,CASSTTGDEQFF
TRBV29-1,TRBD2,TRBJ2-2,-,TGCAGCACGACTGATGGAGCGGGAGCAACCGGGGAGCTGTTTTTT,CSTTDGAGATGELFF
TRBV4-3,-,TRBJ2-7,few,TGCGCCAGCAGCCAAGATTTGGGGGACACTCCAAGGCCCTACGAGCAGTACTTC,CASSQDLGDTPRPYEQYF
TRBV5-1,-,TRBJ2-3,few,TGCGCCAGCAGCCCGACTTGGGATACGCAGTATTTT,CASSPTWDTQYF
TRBV20-1,-,TRBJ2-5,-,TGCAGTGCAACCCTAGGTAGTAGCCCGGTGGAGACCCAGTACTTC,CSATLGSSPVETQYF
TRBV29-1,TRBD2,TRBJ2-7,many,TGCAGCGTTGGGTTAGCGGGAGGGCCTAGGGGCGAGCAGTACTTC,CSVGLAGGPRGEQYF
TRBV29-1,-,TRBJ2-7,-,TGCAGCGTTGAAGAAGCTCATGAGGTGGTGAAGCAGTACTTC,CSVEEAHEVVKQYF
TRBV7-6,-,TRBJ2-7,-,TGTGCCAGCAGCTTCCTCCTAGCTGGCTACGAGCAGTACTTC,CASSFLLAGYEQYF
TRBV4-3,TRBD1,TRBJ1-6,-,TGCGCCAGCAGCCAAGATAATAGGGGACAGAGAAATTCACCCCTCCACTTT,CASSQDNRGQRNSPLHF
TRBV11-3,TRBD1,TRBJ2-1,-,TGTGCCAGCAGCTTAACGACAGGGGGCAATGAGCAGTTCTTC,CASSLTTGGNEQFF
TRBV5-4,-,TRBJ2-6,-,TGTGCCAGCAGCTTGCTGGGTAGTACAGGTGTTTCTGGGGCCAACGTCCTGACTTTC,CASSLLGSTGVSGANVLTF